A single sample is the source of the 32 T cell receptor beta chains below, sequenced in a study of spatial heterogeneity in lung cancer. One entry per CDR3 protein, called by TCRdb with MiXCR from the 5' RACE reads. The sample lists 30,000 to 45,000 distinct CDR3 sequences, under 8.5% seen once, with 29% in the top ten. The time point here: sample taken at primary tumor resection. Sample: PBMCs, taken at surgery. The receptors originated from a female donor with early-stage non-small cell lung cancer.

This clonotype was recorded at least ten times. The chain couples TRBV5-1 to TRBJ2-7; no clear D gene. Germline loops: CDR1 SGHRS, CDR2 YFSETQ. Deletions cut 2 bases from V and 5 bases from J, with 14 bases between. This CDR3 is built from 14 residues. The CDR3, as DNA: TGCGCCAGCAGCTTAAATAGGGCCGATGACGAGCAGTACTTC. The encoded protein is CASSLNRADDEQYF.

This clonotype was found many times. The chain uses TRBV27 and TRBJ2-2; D remains unclear. Germline CDR1 reads MNHEY; CDR2 reads SMNVEV (reference sequence). The germline V and J ends were trimmed by 4 bases and 7 bases, with 13 bases remaining between them. CDR3 length: 14 amino acids. The chain's CDR3 is CASSSIHSGGELFF. The DNA for the CDR3 is TGTGCCAGCAGTTCTATCCACTCAGGCGGGGAGCTGTTTTTT.

This clonotype was observed at least ten times. This chain links TRBV18 with TRBJ2-1; TRBD2 matches 10 bases. This CDR3 is 16 amino acids long. CDR1 is KGHSH, CDR2 LQKENI, per germline. Trimming removed 3 bases from V and 8 bases from J; junction bases left unmatched: 10. Written as DNA, the CDR3 is TGTGCCAGCTCACCCATGCGGCTAGCGGGAGTGGATGAGCAGTTCTTC. Its translation: CASSPMRLAGVDEQFF.

There are many counts of this clonotype. This CDR3 is CASSFGLDGDTQYF. CDR3 DNA: TGTGCCAGCAGCTTCGGACTAGACGGGGATACGCAGTATTTT. The chain couples TRBV3-1 to TRBJ2-3, with 7 bases aligning to TRBD2. Germline V gives CDR1 LGHDT, CDR2 YNNKEL (reference sequence). The CDR3 extends over 14 amino acids. J gave up 6 bases and V 5 bases, and 8 bases lay outside the gene matches.

The CDR3 sequence is CASSRDGYSYEQYF. Written as DNA, the CDR3 is TGTGCCAGCAGCCGGGACGGTTACTCCTACGAGCAGTACTTC. V usage is TRBV6-2 or TRBV6-3 and J usage is TRBJ2-7; D might be TRBD1 or TRBD2, each matching 5 bases. The V gene's germline CDR1 is MNHEY and CDR2 SVGEGT. This CDR3 is built from 14 residues. V lost 6 bases and J 0 bases, leaving 12 bases between the germline ends.

Within the sample, this clonotype is medium-sized. The chain uses TRBV5-1 and TRBJ2-1; 10 bases are shared with TRBD1. This CDR3 is built from 15 residues. The V segment lost 0 bases and the J segment 8 bases; nucleotides outside the gene matches: 5. CDR1 is SGHRS, CDR2 YFSETQ, per germline. This chain's CDR3 is CASSLGQGAQDEQFF. CDR3 sequence (DNA): TGCGCCAGCAGCTTGGGACAGGGGGCGCAGGATGAGCAGTTCTTC.

The chain combines TRBV18 with TRBJ2-5, with 10 bases aligning to TRBD1. The J segment lost 5 bases and the V segment lost 0 bases, leaving 6 bases of the junction unmatched. This CDR3 spans 16 amino acids. In germline, CDR1 is KGHSH, CDR2 LQKENI. The CDR3 DNA reads TGTGCCAGCTCACCACCCGCGACAGGGGGCGACGAGACCCAGTACTTC. Its protein is CASSPPATGGDETQYF.

This clonotype was found many times. This chain uses TRBV4-2 with TRBJ1-2; possibly TRBD1 for D (6 bases). Per germline, CDR1 LGHNA and CDR2 YNFKEQ. The CDR3 spans 14 residues. V was trimmed by 0 bases and J by 8 bases, leaving 13 bases between them. The CDR3 nucleotides read TGTGCCAGCAGCCAAGAGACACAGGGAAGGGGCTACACCTTC. It is translated as CASSQETQGRGYTF.

The chain has TRBV3-1 and TRBJ2-1; TRBD2 aligns across 9 bases. V shed 4 bases, J shed 9 bases, and the junction held 10 bases outside the gene matches. From germline, CDR1 is LGHDT and CDR2 YNNKEL (reference sequence). The CDR3 is made up of 15 amino acids. CDR3 DNA sequence: TGTGCCAGCAGCCCAACTTGGACTAGCGAGGCTGAGCAGTTCTTC. This sequence encodes CASSPTWTSEAEQFF.

This clonotype appeared many times. The chain combines TRBV7-2 with TRBJ2-7; possibly TRBD1 or TRBD2 for D (5 bases each). The germline CDR1 and CDR2 sequences are SGHTA and FQGNSA. Between the trimmed V and J ends, which lost 2 bases and 3 bases, there was a span of 23 bases. This CDR3 contains 18 residues. The CDR3 DNA sequence: TGTGCCAGCAGCTTAAGCCCCTTCCGGGGACCGGCCGGCTACGAGCAGTACTTC. It translates to CASSLSPFRGPAGYEQYF.

The sample holds a few counts of this clonotype. The V gene is TRBV5-1, the J gene TRBJ1-1; tentatively, D is TRBD1 (6 bases). This CDR3 is built from 14 residues. The V end was cut by 3 bases, the J end by 5 bases, with 14 bases between. Germline CDR1 and CDR2: SGHRS and YFSETQ. The CDR3 here is CASSSGPQGTEAFF. DNA of the CDR3: TGCGCCAGCAGCTCAGGACCTCAGGGGACTGAAGCTTTCTTT. Supplemented by reference TRBV5-1 and TRBJ1-1, the full variable domain reads KAGVTQTPRYLIKTRGQQVTLSCSPISGHRSVSWYQQTPGQGLQFLFEYFSETQRNKGNFPGRFSGRQFSNSRSEMNVSTLELGDSALYLCASSSGPQGTEAFFGQGTRLTVV.

This clonotype appeared a few times. The chain couples TRBV18 to TRBJ2-3; TRBD2 matches at 12 bases. V lost 2 bases and J lost 7; bases outside the gene matches: 1. CDR3 length equals 14 residues. CDR1 is KGHSH, CDR2 LQKENI, per germline. The CDR3 sequence: CASSPTSGRNTQYF. The DNA for the CDR3 is TGTGCCAGCTCACCAACTAGCGGGAGGAATACGCAGTATTTT. The full variable domain, its missing parts supplied by reference TRBV18 and TRBJ2-3, is NAGVMQNPRHLVRRRGQEARLRCSPMKGHSHVYWYRQLPEEGLKFMVYLQKENIIDESGMPKERFSAEFPKEGPSILRIQQVVRGDSAAYFCASSPTSGRNTQYFGPGTRLTVL.

The rearrangement uses TRBV2 and TRBJ1-1, with D perhaps matching TRBD1 (5 bases). The CDR3 runs to 13 residues. Trimming shortened V by 6 bases and J by 3 bases, and 11 bases separated the two germline ends. CDR1 is SNHLY and CDR2 is FYNNEI in the germline V gene. As DNA, the CDR3 is TGTGCCAGCAGCGTTGACAGTTACACTGAAGCTTTCTTT. Translation: CASSVDSYTEAFF.

There are many counts of this clonotype. This chain connects TRBV5-4 to TRBJ2-7, with D hard to call. Between the trimmed V and J ends, which lost 1 base and 8 bases, there was a span of 13 bases. The CDR3 is made up of 13 amino acids. The germline CDR1 and CDR2 sequences are SGHNT and YYREEE (reference sequence). The CDR3 nucleotides read TGTGCCAGCAGCTTGTTTTATGAACAGAAGCAGTACTTC. This gives the protein CASSLFYEQKQYF.

This clonotype has ten or more counts. J is TRBJ2-1 and V is TRBV5-1, with TRBD2 as a possible D gene (6 bases). Germline-derived CDR1 and CDR2 are SGHRS and YFSETQ. The CDR3 covers 14 residues. V gave up 4 bases and J gave up 7 bases, with 15 bases separating them. CDR3 coding DNA: TGCGCCAGCAGCCTGGGGACTTCCTGGAATGAGCAGTTCTTC. Protein sequence: CASSLGTSWNEQFF. The whole variable domain, filled in from reference TRBV5-1 and TRBJ2-1, reads KAGVTQTPRYLIKTRGQQVTLSCSPISGHRSVSWYQQTPGQGLQFLFEYFSETQRNKGNFPGRFSGRQFSNSRSEMNVSTLELGDSALYLCASSLGTSWNEQFFGPGTRLTVL.

In its sample, this clonotype was seen many times. This sequence joins TRBV28 and TRBJ2-3; 8 positions agree with TRBD2. The junction had 9 bases not matched to a gene; V was cut back by 3 bases and J by 4 bases. There are 16 residues in the CDR3. The V gene's germline CDR1 is MDHEN and CDR2 SYDVKM. CDR3 protein: CASSLNPSGFADTQYF. The CDR3 DNA is TGTGCCAGCAGTTTGAATCCTAGCGGGTTTGCAGATACGCAGTATTTT.

This clonotype was picked up a small number of times. The chain combines TRBV2 with TRBJ1-1; D is ambiguous. The V and J ends lost 2 bases and 8 bases respectively, with 12 bases between them. This CDR3 is built from 13 residues. Germline V gene sequence: CDR1 SNHLY, CDR2 FYNNEI. CDR3 sequence (DNA): TGTGCCAGCAGTGAAACAATTATGACGGAAGCTTTCTTT. This translates into CASSETIMTEAFF.

The CDR3 nucleotides are TGTGCCAGCAGCCAATTGCTAGCGGGGGTGGAGACCCAGTACTTC. It encodes CASSQLLAGVETQYF. The chain carries TRBV3-1 and TRBJ2-5, with 10 bases that match TRBD2. With 2 bases clipped from V and 5 bases from J, the junction kept 5 bases outside the gene matches. This CDR3 region has 15 residues. Germline V gives CDR1 LGHDT, CDR2 YNNKEL (reference sequence).

In this sample, this clonotype turned up many times. The chain couples TRBV28 to TRBJ2-5; D is possibly TRBD1 or TRBD2 (5 bases each). Trimming took 2 bases from V and 5 from J, leaving 12 bases between them. The CDR3 totals 14 residues. CDR1 is MDHEN, CDR2 SYDVKM, per germline. The CDR3 is CASSLLGTGETQYF. In nucleotides, the CDR3 is TGTGCCAGCAGTTTACTCGGGACGGGGGAGACCCAGTACTTC. The entire variable domain, with the rest obtained from reference TRBV28 and TRBJ2-5, is as follows: DVKVTQSSRYLVKRTGEKVFLECVQDMDHENMFWYRQDPGLGLRLIYFSYDVKMKEKGDIPEGYSVSREKKERFSLILESASTNQTSMYLCASSLLGTGETQYFGPGTRLLVL.

The CDR3 sequence: CASSVSSGDSPLHF. The CDR3 region has the DNA TGCGCCAGCAGCGTGAGTTCAGGGGATTCACCCCTCCACTTT. The V and J genes are TRBV5-1 and TRBJ1-6; weak D call: TRBD1 (6 bases). Between the trimmed V and J ends, which lost 4 bases and 8 bases, there was a span of 13 bases. The CDR3 consists of 14 residues. CDR1 and CDR2 from the germline V gene are SGHRS and YFSETQ. The variable domain in full, completed from reference TRBV5-1 and TRBJ1-6, reads KAGVTQTPRYLIKTRGQQVTLSCSPISGHRSVSWYQQTPGQGLQFLFEYFSETQRNKGNFPGRFSGRQFSNSRSEMNVSTLELGDSALYLCASSVSSGDSPLHFGNGTRLTVT.

Ten or more counts support this clonotype. The V call is TRBV24-1, the J call TRBJ2-1; weak D call: TRBD1 (6 bases). Trimming pared 4 bases from V and 15 bases from J, leaving 18 bases between. Germline V gene data show CDR1 as KGHDR and CDR2 as SFDVKD. The CDR3 totals 13 residues. The CDR3 here is CATSESSGVRWFF. The CDR3 coding sequence is TGTGCCACCAGTGAGTCGTCAGGGGTAAGGTGGTTCTTC.

This clonotype was counted ten times or more. The rearrangement uses TRBV9 and TRBJ1-6; D remains ambiguous. CDR1 is SGDLS, CDR2 YYNGEE, per germline. The CDR3 is made up of 15 amino acids. Trimming took 3 bases from V and 0 from J, leaving 7 bases between them. The CDR3 here is CASSGASSYNSPLHF. The DNA of the CDR3 is TGTGCCAGCAGCGGAGCCAGCTCCTATAATTCACCCCTCCACTTT.

In its sample, this clonotype was seen many times. The chain employs TRBV28 and TRBJ1-2; D not certain. Germline loops: CDR1 MDHEN, CDR2 SYDVKM. With 4 bases removed from V and 0 bases from J, the gap between germline ends came to 6 bases. The CDR3 sequence is 13 residues long. The CDR3 here is CASSSRSNYGYTF. The CDR3 nucleotides are TGTGCCAGCAGTTCGCGGTCTAACTATGGCTACACCTTC.

This clonotype was counted many times. The V gene is TRBV5-1, the J gene TRBJ2-5; weak D call: TRBD1 (5 bases). V was pared by 0 bases and J by 4 bases, with 7 bases between. CDR3 length equals 13 residues. Germline CDR1 and CDR2: SGHRS and YFSETQ. The CDR3 here is CASSLGRGETQYF. The CDR3 DNA reads TGCGCCAGCAGCTTGGGTAGGGGAGAGACCCAGTACTTC.

Here the CDR3 DNA reads TGTGCCACCAGCAGAGGCGTGGGGTTAAAGCAGTTCTTC. Its protein product is CATSRGVGLKQFF. This chain joins TRBV15 and TRBJ2-1; D unclear. CDR1 is LNHNV, CDR2 YYDKDF, per germline (reference sequence). V was trimmed by 1 base and J by 11 bases, leaving 12 bases between them. This CDR3 has 13 residues.

This clonotype was seen many times. This chain joins TRBV7-9 and TRBJ2-5; 8 nucleotides line up with TRBD2. V shed 5 bases, J shed 0 bases, and the junction held 5 bases outside the gene matches. The V gene's germline CDR1 is SEHNR and CDR2 FQNEAQ (reference sequence). This CDR3 has 15 amino acids. CDR3 sequence reads: CASSRTGLDQETQYF. In DNA form, the CDR3 reads TGTGCCAGCAGCAGAACGGGACTAGACCAAGAGACCCAGTACTTC.

The genes are TRBV5-1 and TRBJ2-2; perhaps D is TRBD1 or TRBD2 (5 bases each). Germline CDR1 and CDR2: SGHRS and YFSETQ. The CDR3 extends over 15 amino acids. V was pared by 0 bases and J by 7 bases, with 13 bases between. Here the CDR3 DNA reads TGCGCCAGCAGCTTGGATAGCGCAACAGGCGGGGAGCTGTTTTTT. Amino acids: CASSLDSATGGELFF.

V gene TRBV2 combines with J gene TRBJ2-1, with 10 bases that match TRBD1. CDR3 length: 15 amino acids. Germline-derived CDR1 and CDR2 are SNHLY and FYNNEI. V lost 8 bases to trimming and J lost 4 bases; unmatched junction nucleotides: 8. The CDR3: CASGARDRGYNEQFF. The CDR3 region has the DNA TGTGCCAGCGGAGCCAGGGACAGGGGTTACAATGAGCAGTTCTTC.

This clonotype was counted ten times or more. This chain joins TRBV20-1 and TRBJ1-5; no definite D call. In germline, CDR1 is DFQATT, CDR2 SNEGSKA (reference sequence). There are 13 residues in the CDR3. V lost 2 bases and J lost 3, with 8 bases in between. CDR3 coding DNA: TGCAGTGCTAGAAGGGCCGCCAATCAGCCCCAGCATTTT. Its protein product is CSARRAANQPQHF.

At least ten counts were recorded for this clonotype. This chain links TRBV29-1 with TRBJ2-1; 7 bases line up with TRBD2. Germline V CDR1 and CDR2: SQVTM, ANQGSEA. This CDR3 region has 14 residues. J lost 3 bases, V lost 6 bases, and 8 bases had no gene match. Written as DNA, the CDR3 is TGCAGCGTCGCGGACGCGGGGGTCTACAATGAGCAGTTCTTC. As protein: CSVADAGVYNEQFF.

V usage is TRBV5-1 and J usage is TRBJ1-2; D not certain. Trimming stripped 6 bases from V and 2 bases from J, with 17 bases between. CDR3 length equals 15 residues. The germline CDR1 and CDR2 sequences are SGHRS and YFSETQ. CDR3 sequence (DNA): TGCGCCAGCAAAGCTTTCCTCGGCAGGAACTATGGCTACACCTTC. Its protein product is CASKAFLGRNYGYTF.

This clonotype was detected a few times. The chain uses TRBV20-1 and TRBJ2-1; tentative D call: TRBD2 (6 bases). The ends were cut back, 3 bases at V and 9 bases at J, with 15 bases in the middle. The CDR3 has 13 residues. Looked up from germline, CDR1 is DFQATT and CDR2 is SNEGSKA (reference sequence). The CDR3 nucleotides read TGCAGTGCTAGCCTCGACTCCGGGAGTGAGCAGTTCTTC. Translated, it gives CSASLDSGSEQFF.